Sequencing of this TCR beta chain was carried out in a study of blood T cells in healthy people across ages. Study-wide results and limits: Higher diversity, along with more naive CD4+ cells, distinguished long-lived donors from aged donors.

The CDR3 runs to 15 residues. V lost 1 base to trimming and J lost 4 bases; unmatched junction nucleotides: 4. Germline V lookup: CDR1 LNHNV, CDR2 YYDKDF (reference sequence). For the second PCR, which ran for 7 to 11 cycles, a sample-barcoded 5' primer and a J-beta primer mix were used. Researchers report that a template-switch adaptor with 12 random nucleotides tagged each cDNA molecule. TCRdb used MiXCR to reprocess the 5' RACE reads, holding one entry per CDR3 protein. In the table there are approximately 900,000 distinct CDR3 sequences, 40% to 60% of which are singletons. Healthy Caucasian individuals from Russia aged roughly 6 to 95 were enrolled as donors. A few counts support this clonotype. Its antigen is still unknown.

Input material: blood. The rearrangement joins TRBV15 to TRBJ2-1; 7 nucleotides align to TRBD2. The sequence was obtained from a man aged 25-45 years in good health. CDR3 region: CATSRVGGYYNEQFF. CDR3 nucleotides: TGTGCCACCAGCAGAGTGGGGGGGTATTACAATGAGCAGTTCTTC.